The rows below give T cell receptor beta chains drawn from one sample of a study of CD8 T cells in Susac syndrome. MiXCR was run by TCRdb on the immunoSEQ multiplex PCR reads, yielding one entry per CDR3 protein. The data contain under 350,000 distinct CDR3 sequences, 92% of them singletons. The sample taken for sequencing was CD4+ T cells from PBMCs. These receptors all come from a human donor with multiple sclerosis. Each CDR3 is given with its conserved first and last residue. The order of the fields is CDR3 DNA, CDR3 protein, clone size, V gene, J gene, D gene. The D gene is left open where the match is weak. Not all rows give a size; the values are once, few, many and, for expanded clones, a class.

cdr3_nt: TGTGCCAGCAGCCCAGGTTATCTGAGAGAGACCCAGTACTTC
cdr3_aa: CASSPGYLRETQYF
clone_size: -
v_call: TRBV7-8
j_call: TRBJ2-5
d_call: -

cdr3_nt: TGTGCCAGCAGTCCCTCGGACAGGGGGCTGACCGGGGAGCTGTTTTTT
cdr3_aa: CASSPSDRGLTGELFF
clone_size: -
v_call: TRBV7-3
j_call: TRBJ2-2
d_call: TRBD1

cdr3_nt: TGTGCCACCCTACCGGGACTATCGAACACCGGGGAGCTGTTTTTT
cdr3_aa: CATLPGLSNTGELFF
clone_size: -
v_call: TRBV18
j_call: TRBJ2-2
d_call: TRBD2

cdr3_nt: TGTGCCAGTAGTATCCGGGAAGGGAGAATAACGCAGTATTTT
cdr3_aa: CASSIREGRITQYF
clone_size: once
v_call: TRBV19
j_call: TRBJ2-3
d_call: -

cdr3_nt: TGCGCCAGCAGCGGTAGGGCCTCCCCATACACCGGGGAGCTGTTTTTT
cdr3_aa: CASSGRASPYTGELFF
clone_size: -
v_call: TRBV4-1
j_call: TRBJ2-2
d_call: -

cdr3_nt: TGCAGTGCTCCCGACAGCCAAGAGACCCAGTACTTC
cdr3_aa: CSAPDSQETQYF
clone_size: -
v_call: TRBV20-1
j_call: TRBJ2-5
d_call: -

cdr3_nt: TGTGCCAGCAGGACAGGGAGAACGAACTATGGCTACACCTTC
cdr3_aa: CASRTGRTNYGYTF
clone_size: -
v_call: TRBV12-3/TRBV12-4
j_call: TRBJ1-2
d_call: TRBD1

cdr3_nt: TGTGCCAGTAGTATCGGGACCGGGGGCACTGAAGCTTTCTTT
cdr3_aa: CASSIGTGGTEAFF
clone_size: -
v_call: TRBV19
j_call: TRBJ1-1
d_call: -

cdr3_nt: TGTGCCAGTAGGGGGGGAGGGGGTTTGGGTTACAATGAGCAGTTCTTC
cdr3_aa: CASRGGGGLGYNEQFF
clone_size: -
v_call: TRBV19
j_call: TRBJ2-1
d_call: -

cdr3_nt: TGTGCCAGCAGTCTGGACGGGGTAGCCAAAAACATTCAGTACTTC
cdr3_aa: CASSLDGVAKNIQYF
clone_size: -
v_call: TRBV6-6
j_call: TRBJ2-4
d_call: -

cdr3_nt: TGTGCCAGCAGCTTCATGGGGGGTCCACAAGAGACCCAGTACTTC
cdr3_aa: CASSFMGGPQETQYF
clone_size: -
v_call: TRBV7-9
j_call: TRBJ2-5
d_call: -

cdr3_nt: TGTGCCAGCAGCTTAGAGCGAGGGGTCCGGGAGCTGTTTTTT
cdr3_aa: CASSLERGVRELFF
clone_size: -
v_call: TRBV7-8
j_call: TRBJ2-2
d_call: -

cdr3_nt: TGTGCCACCAGCCCCAGGGGGCCGGGCACCGGGGAGCTGTTTTTT
cdr3_aa: CATSPRGPGTGELFF
clone_size: -
v_call: TRBV15
j_call: TRBJ2-2
d_call: TRBD1

cdr3_nt: TGCAGTGCCAGACAGGGGGGCTCTGGAAACACCATATATTTT
cdr3_aa: CSARQGGSGNTIYF
clone_size: -
v_call: TRBV20-1
j_call: TRBJ1-3
d_call: TRBD1

cdr3_nt: TGTGCCATAAAGACTCTCTACGAGCAGTACTTC
cdr3_aa: CAIKTLYEQYF
clone_size: -
v_call: TRBV2
j_call: TRBJ2-7
d_call: -

cdr3_nt: TGTGCCAGCAGCCGGGAGGCCGAGCAGTACTTC
cdr3_aa: CASSREAEQYF
clone_size: -
v_call: TRBV13
j_call: TRBJ2-7
d_call: TRBD2

cdr3_nt: TGTGCCAGCAGCAAAAGCGGGAGGGGGGGCCGTGGGTCCTACGAGCAGTACTTC
cdr3_aa: CASSKSGRGGRGSYEQYF
clone_size: -
v_call: TRBV6-2/TRBV6-3
j_call: TRBJ2-7
d_call: TRBD2

cdr3_nt: TGTGCTAGTGGTTTCGGCGGGACAACTAATGAAAAACTGTTTTTT
cdr3_aa: CASGFGGTTNEKLFF
clone_size: -
v_call: TRBV12-5
j_call: TRBJ1-4
d_call: -

cdr3_nt: TGTGCCAGCAGTTACTCCGGGACAGTCGAGCAGTACTTC
cdr3_aa: CASSYSGTVEQYF
clone_size: -
v_call: TRBV6-5
j_call: TRBJ2-7
d_call: TRBD1

cdr3_nt: TGTGCCAGCAGTGTAATAGGGGGATTCTACGAGCAGTACTTC
cdr3_aa: CASSVIGGFYEQYF
clone_size: -
v_call: TRBV12-3/TRBV12-4
j_call: TRBJ2-7
d_call: -

cdr3_nt: TGTGCCAGCACCCTCGGGGCGGCGGGGGCTAACTATGGCTACACCTTC
cdr3_aa: CASTLGAAGANYGYTF
clone_size: -
v_call: TRBV6-1
j_call: TRBJ1-2
d_call: -

cdr3_nt: TGTGCCAGCAGTTTAGGAGGCGGGGGGGCCCGGGGGGCCAACGTCCTGACTTTC
cdr3_aa: CASSLGGGGARGANVLTF
clone_size: -
v_call: TRBV12-3/TRBV12-4
j_call: TRBJ2-6
d_call: TRBD2

cdr3_nt: TGTGCCACCCTGGAGGAAGAGTCCAAAAACATTCAGTACTTC
cdr3_aa: CATLEEESKNIQYF
clone_size: -
v_call: TRBV2
j_call: TRBJ2-4
d_call: -

cdr3_nt: TGTGCCAGCAGCCGAGCTAGCGGTACCGGGGAGCTGTTTTTT
cdr3_aa: CASSRASGTGELFF
clone_size: -
v_call: TRBV9
j_call: TRBJ2-2
d_call: TRBD2

cdr3_nt: TGTGCCAGCAGCTACAGACACGGGCAAACAGATACGCAGTATTTT
cdr3_aa: CASSYRHGQTDTQYF
clone_size: -
v_call: TRBV28
j_call: TRBJ2-3
d_call: -

cdr3_nt: TGCGCCAGCAGCTTGGAATGGGGTAATGAAAAACTGTTTTTT
cdr3_aa: CASSLEWGNEKLFF
clone_size: -
v_call: TRBV5-1
j_call: TRBJ1-4
d_call: -

cdr3_nt: TGTGCCAGCAGCTTTTCCCGGGACTATGGCTACACCTTC
cdr3_aa: CASSFSRDYGYTF
clone_size: -
v_call: TRBV7-9
j_call: TRBJ1-2
d_call: -

cdr3_nt: TGTGCCAGCAGTTTCGGCAACAATCAGCCCCAGCATTTT
cdr3_aa: CASSFGNNQPQHF
clone_size: -
v_call: TRBV12-3/TRBV12-4
j_call: TRBJ1-5
d_call: -

cdr3_nt: TGTGCCAGCAGTCGCCTAGCCGGCCGTACCGGGGAGCTGTTTTTT
cdr3_aa: CASSRLAGRTGELFF
clone_size: -
v_call: TRBV7-9
j_call: TRBJ2-2
d_call: -

cdr3_nt: TGCAGTACTCGGGACGGTCAGGGCTCCGAGCAGTACTTC
cdr3_aa: CSTRDGQGSEQYF
clone_size: -
v_call: TRBV20-1
j_call: TRBJ2-7
d_call: -

cdr3_nt: TGCGCCAGCAGCCCAGGACAGGGGGCGATCTATGGCTACACCTTC
cdr3_aa: CASSPGQGAIYGYTF
clone_size: -
v_call: TRBV4-1
j_call: TRBJ1-2
d_call: TRBD1

cdr3_nt: TGCGCCAGCAGCCAAGATATTGGTAGCGGGAGGGCGAGGCAGTACTTC
cdr3_aa: CASSQDIGSGRARQYF
clone_size: once
v_call: TRBV4-3
j_call: TRBJ2-7
d_call: TRBD2

cdr3_nt: TGTGCCAGCCGGGGCAGAAACAATCAGCCCCAGCATTTT
cdr3_aa: CASRGRNNQPQHF
clone_size: -
v_call: TRBV2
j_call: TRBJ1-5
d_call: -

cdr3_nt: TGTGCCACCCGCCCCGGTCCTGGGGGAGGAGCCAAAAACATTCAGTACTTC
cdr3_aa: CATRPGPGGGAKNIQYF
clone_size: -
v_call: TRBV24-1
j_call: TRBJ2-4
d_call: -

cdr3_nt: TGTGCCAGCAGCCCACTCGACAGGTCTGATAAACTGTTTTTT
cdr3_aa: CASSPLDRSDKLFF
clone_size: -
v_call: TRBV7-9
j_call: TRBJ1-4
d_call: -

cdr3_nt: TGTGCCAGCAGGGCCGGGGCAGGAGATACGCAGTATTTT
cdr3_aa: CASRAGAGDTQYF
clone_size: once
v_call: TRBV3-1
j_call: TRBJ2-3
d_call: -

cdr3_nt: TGCAGCGTTGGCCCCAGGGCCCTCTTT
cdr3_aa: CSVGPRALF
clone_size: -
v_call: TRBV29-1
j_call: TRBJ1-1
d_call: -

cdr3_nt: TGTGCCACCCGGGCAAGCCCGGGGACCGGGGAGCTGTTTTTT
cdr3_aa: CATRASPGTGELFF
clone_size: -
v_call: TRBV7-2
j_call: TRBJ2-2
d_call: -

cdr3_nt: TGTGCCAGCAGCTTAATGTTTGCAGATACGCAGTATTTT
cdr3_aa: CASSLMFADTQYF
clone_size: -
v_call: TRBV7-2
j_call: TRBJ2-3
d_call: -

cdr3_nt: TGCAGCGTTGTCACAGAGAGGGGTGAGCAGTTCTTC
cdr3_aa: CSVVTERGEQFF
clone_size: -
v_call: TRBV29-1
j_call: TRBJ2-1
d_call: -

cdr3_nt: TGCAGTGCTAGAGAGGGCACGGGGGGCACTGAAGCTTTCTTT
cdr3_aa: CSAREGTGGTEAFF
clone_size: once
v_call: TRBV20-1
j_call: TRBJ1-1
d_call: -

cdr3_nt: TGTGCCAGCAGCTCCAGAGGGACTAGCACAGATACGCAGTATTTT
cdr3_aa: CASSSRGTSTDTQYF
clone_size: -
v_call: TRBV5-4
j_call: TRBJ2-3
d_call: -

cdr3_nt: TGTGCCTGGAGTTCCGGGACAGGGGACCAGCATTTT
cdr3_aa: CAWSSGTGDQHF
clone_size: once
v_call: TRBV30
j_call: TRBJ1-5
d_call: TRBD1

cdr3_nt: TGCAGCGGGGTCACGAACACCGGGGAGCTGTTTTTT
cdr3_aa: CSGVTNTGELFF
clone_size: -
v_call: TRBV29-1
j_call: TRBJ2-2
d_call: -

cdr3_nt: TGTGCCAGCAGTTTACTTTCGAGCAATCAGCCCCAGCATTTT
cdr3_aa: CASSLLSSNQPQHF
clone_size: -
v_call: TRBV27
j_call: TRBJ1-5
d_call: -

cdr3_nt: TGTGCCAGCAGCTATCAGGGTTTAACTGAAGCTTTCTTT
cdr3_aa: CASSYQGLTEAFF
clone_size: -
v_call: TRBV7-2
j_call: TRBJ1-1
d_call: -

cdr3_nt: TGTGCCAGTAAAGTGGACCGAGGGAATCAGCCCCAGCATTTT
cdr3_aa: CASKVDRGNQPQHF
clone_size: -
v_call: TRBV19
j_call: TRBJ1-5
d_call: -

cdr3_nt: TGTGCCAGCAGCCGACCCAACCGGAACACTGAAGCTTTCTTT
cdr3_aa: CASSRPNRNTEAFF
clone_size: -
v_call: TRBV2
j_call: TRBJ1-1
d_call: -

cdr3_nt: TGTGCCAGCTCAAGGACGGTCCCAGAGACCCAGTACTTC
cdr3_aa: CASSRTVPETQYF
clone_size: -
v_call: TRBV2
j_call: TRBJ2-5
d_call: -

cdr3_nt: TGTGCCAGCAGTTACTCGGGGGACAGGCCCTACAATGAGCAGTTCTTC
cdr3_aa: CASSYSGDRPYNEQFF
clone_size: -
v_call: TRBV6-6
j_call: TRBJ2-1
d_call: TRBD1